These 15 T cell receptor beta chains were all obtained from the same sample, sequenced in a study of blood T cell repertoires in COVID-19. Sequenced by immunoSEQ multiplex PCR; TCRdb stores in-frame clones only, minus some. The table shows around 200,000 clones, with 85% to 90% occurring only once. The sequencing input was peripheral blood. These receptors were taken from a man between 65 and 79 years old with active or convalescent COVID-19.

The chain couples TRBV28 to TRBJ2-1, with 12 bases aligning to TRBD2. After removal of 8 bases from V and 12 bases from J, the junction contained 14 bases not matched to a gene. CDR3 length equals 15 residues. Germline assignment: CDR1 MDHEN and CDR2 SYDVKM. As DNA, the CDR3 is TGTGCCAGCGTATCCAGTCCGACTAGCGGGAGAGGGCAGTTCTTC. Protein product: CASVSSPTSGRGQFF.

This clone was seen just once. The chain recombines TRBV5-4 with TRBJ2-1; TRBD1 aligns across 7 bases. CDR1 SGHNT and CDR2 YYREEE come from the germline V gene (reference sequence). V shed 5 bases and J 6 bases; nucleotides not matched to a gene: 2. This CDR3 region has 12 residues. DNA of the CDR3: TGTGCCAGCAGTCACAGGGGCAATGAGCAGTTCTTC. This translates into CASSHRGNEQFF.

The V and J genes are TRBV19 and TRBJ1-1; 8 bases map to TRBD1. The CDR3 has 13 amino acids. From germline, CDR1 is LNHDA and CDR2 SQIVND (reference sequence). Trimming at V came to 10 bases and at J to 3 bases, leaving 7 bases not matched to a gene. CDR3 loop: CATLDRVYTEAFF. Written as DNA, the CDR3 is TGTGCCACTCTGGACAGGGTGTACACTGAAGCTTTCTTT.

In nucleotides, the CDR3 is TGTGCCAGCAGTAAGACAGGGGTCTGGGGCTACACCTTC. Its protein is CASSKTGVWGYTF. The chain links TRBV6-5 to TRBJ1-2, with 8 bases identical to TRBD1. This CDR3 region has 13 residues. J gave up 8 bases and V 5 bases, and 7 bases lay outside the gene matches. CDR1 MNHEY and CDR2 SVGAGI come from the germline V gene.

The chain is built from TRBV9 and TRBJ2-7; 7 bases map to TRBD1. There are 16 residues in the CDR3. Germline assignment: CDR1 SGDLS and CDR2 YYNGEE. V dropped 0 bases and J dropped 1; count of bases not matched to a gene: 7. CDR3 DNA sequence: TGTGCCAGCAGCGTAGAAGGACAGGTCCCGTCCTACGAGCAGTACTTC. It encodes CASSVEGQVPSYEQYF.

This clone was observed once. The chain combines TRBV5-1 with TRBJ2-1, with D perhaps matching TRBD2 (5 bases). Germline lookup yields CDR1 SGHRS and CDR2 YFSETQ. Deletions cut 4 bases from V and 10 bases from J, with 15 bases between. The CDR3 runs 13 residues. CDR3 sequence (DNA): TGCGCCAGCAGCCCGGTAGGAGGCGGGGAGCAGTTCTTC. Its protein product is CASSPVGGGEQFF.

This chain links TRBV11-2 with TRBJ2-6; 7 bases agree with TRBD1. Germline V gene data show CDR1 as SGHAT and CDR2 as FQNNGV. This CDR3 spans 19 amino acids. J gave up 2 bases and V 1 base, and 11 bases lay outside the gene matches. The CDR3 reads CASSLARIGRGTGANVLTF. The CDR3 DNA sequence: TGTGCCAGCAGCTTAGCCAGAATTGGCAGGGGGACTGGGGCCAACGTCCTGACTTTC.

In its sample, this clone was seen once. The rearrangement joins TRBV10-1 to TRBJ2-3, with TRBD1 matching 9 bases. Germline CDR1 reads WNHNN; CDR2 reads SYGVQD (reference sequence). The J segment lost 6 bases and the V segment lost 5 bases, leaving 3 bases of the junction unmatched. CDR3 length equals 13 residues. The CDR3 bases are TGCGCCAGCAGTACAGGGGGCGCGGATACGCAGTATTTT. Translation gives CASSTGGADTQYF.

The chain is built from TRBV9 and TRBJ1-1; possibly TRBD1 for D (6 bases). The germline V and J ends were trimmed by 1 base and 0 bases, with 13 bases remaining between them. Germline V lookup: CDR1 SGDLS, CDR2 YYNGEE. The CDR3 totals 16 residues. This CDR3 reads CASSVSYRVMNTEAFF. The CDR3 DNA follows: TGTGCCAGCAGCGTAAGCTACAGGGTCATGAACACTGAAGCTTTCTTT.

The genes are TRBV3-1 (or the pseudogene TRBV3-2) and TRBJ1-1, with 9 bases that match TRBD1. J gave up 5 bases and V 6 bases, and 10 bases lay outside the gene matches. This CDR3 contains 15 residues. Per the germline V gene, CDR1 is LGHDT and CDR2 is YNNKEL (reference sequence). The CDR3 sequence: CASRRLGTGSTEAFF. The CDR3 DNA sequence: TGTGCCAGCAGGAGGTTGGGGACAGGGAGTACTGAAGCTTTCTTT.

The V gene is TRBV19, the J gene TRBJ1-6; 9 bases map to TRBD1. J was trimmed by 7 bases and V by 3 bases; bases with no gene match: 4. The CDR3 runs to 15 residues. Germline V gene sequence: CDR1 LNHDA, CDR2 SQIVND (reference sequence). CDR3 amino acids: CASSIIGQGNSPLHF. CDR3 nucleotides: TGTGCCAGTAGTATTATAGGACAGGGGAATTCACCCCTCCACTTT.

The chain links TRBV3-1 (or the pseudogene TRBV3-2) to TRBJ1-3; TRBD1 matches 9 bases. This CDR3 region has 15 residues. Germline values: CDR1 LGHDT, CDR2 YNNKEL (reference sequence). With V trimmed by 0 bases and J by 4 bases, 1 base remained unmatched. In DNA form, the CDR3 reads TGTGCCAGCAGCCAAGAGGGGACAGGGGGAAACACCATATATTTT. It specifies CASSQEGTGGNTIYF.

The V call is TRBV27, the J call TRBJ2-7; D is undetermined. V lost 5 bases and J 6 bases, leaving 8 bases between the germline ends. The CDR3 sequence is 11 residues long. Germline V CDR1 and CDR2: MNHEY, SMNVEV (reference sequence). CDR3 DNA sequence: TGTGCCAGCAGTCGTCTCGGCGAGCAGTACTTC. This codes for CASSRLGEQYF.

The gene calls are TRBV2 and TRBJ2-3, with TRBD1 matching 9 bases. Germline values: CDR1 SNHLY, CDR2 FYNNEI. The CDR3 is 17 residues long. The V segment lost 4 bases and the J segment 0 bases; nucleotides outside the gene matches: 8. The chain's CDR3 is CASSGGRQGVSTDTQYF. CDR3 sequence (DNA): TGTGCCAGCAGTGGGGGCCGACAGGGGGTGAGCACAGATACGCAGTATTTT.

The chain has TRBV9 and TRBJ1-5, with 10 positions matching TRBD1. This CDR3 has 15 amino acids. V lost 0 bases and J lost 8; bases outside the gene matches: 5. Germline V lookup: CDR1 SGDLS, CDR2 YYNGEE. CDR3 sequence (DNA): TGTGCCAGCAGCGTAGGAGGACAGGGGGTTGAGCCCCAGCATTTT. Translation: CASSVGGQGVEPQHF.